This T cell receptor beta chain was identified during a study of radiation and T cells in renal cell carcinoma. As to time point: blood 4 weeks post-SBRT, at nephrectomy. Documented treatment: 15 Gy SBRT to primary tumor, nephrectomy 4 weeks later. After SBRT, blood was collected at 2 and 4 weeks, plus baseline. This CDR3 is built from 14 residues. Germline CDR1 reads SGHNT; CDR2 reads YYREEE (reference sequence). V lost 1 base to trimming and J lost 6 bases, with 12 bases between them. Sequencing used immunoSEQ multiplex PCR; TCRdb keeps in-frame clones, though not all of them. The table lists approximately 43,000 clones, roughly 80% of them singletons.

The specimen was blood, collected from a patient whose treatment included radiotherapy and nephrectomy. The receptor's source is a woman between 70 and 85 years old with renal cell carcinoma. The chain couples TRBV5-4 to TRBJ2-3; the D gene is possibly TRBD2 (6 bases). CDR3 nucleotides: TGTGCCAGCAGCTTGTCGGGAGCGTGGGATACGCAGTATTTT. Protein: CASSLSGAWDTQYF.